These 20 T cell receptor beta chains were sequenced from one sample in a study of cytomegalovirus exposure and HLA in healthy donors. It was with 60 Vbeta and 13 Jbeta primers that the PCR ran. TCRdb's copy holds only in-frame clones and misses some; the assay was immunoSEQ multiplex PCR. This sample has around 150,000 clones, with roughly 78% found just once. The sequenced sample was PBMCs. The receptors were sampled from a man in his forties in good health and CMV-seropositive.

The chain links TRBV10-3 to TRBJ1-1; 9 nucleotides align to TRBD1. CDR3 length equals 17 residues. The ends lost 4 bases at V and 0 bases at J; junction bases unmatched: 9. CDR1 and CDR2 from the germline V gene are ENHRY and SYGVKD. The CDR3 loop is CAISAGTGRGLNTEAFF. The CDR3 nucleotides are TGTGCCATCAGTGCGGGGACAGGGAGAGGCCTGAACACTGAAGCTTTCTTT.

This clone was counted only a few times. This chain joins TRBV7-2 and TRBJ2-7, with D perhaps TRBD2 (5 bases). CDR3 size: 16 residues. CDR1 is SGHTA, CDR2 FQGNSA, per germline. Between the trimmed V and J ends, which lost 0 bases and 6 bases, there was a span of 18 bases. CDR3 coding DNA: TGTGCCAGCAGCTTAGCGCGCTCCAGCGGCGGCCGCGAGCAGTACTTC. Protein sequence: CASSLARSSGGREQYF. Supplemented by reference TRBV7-2 and TRBJ2-7, the full variable domain reads GAGVSQSPSNKVTEKGKDVELRCDPISGHTALYWYRQSLGQGLEFLIYFQGNSAPDKSGLPSDRFSAERTGGSVSTLTIQRTQQEDSAVYLCASSLARSSGGREQYFGPGTRLTVT.

This clone was counted a few times. V and J are TRBV5-4 and TRBJ1-4; TRBD1 matches 7 bases. The CDR3 sequence is 15 residues long. V lost 2 bases, J lost 7 bases, and 8 bases stayed unmatched. Germline assignment: CDR1 SGHNT and CDR2 YYREEE (reference sequence). For the CDR3, the DNA is TGTGCCAGCAGCTTTCGACAGGGAGGAGCTGAAAAACTGTTTTTT. Residues: CASSFRQGGAEKLFF.

The V and J genes are TRBV9 and TRBJ2-7; 10 nucleotides agree with TRBD2. In germline, CDR1 is SGDLS, CDR2 YYNGEE. This CDR3 is 16 amino acids long. Trimming cost V 0 bases and J 4 bases; bases outside gene matches: 7. CDR3 in DNA: TGTGCCAGCAGCGTAGATTCTAGCGGGGGTACATACGAGCAGTACTTC. This gives the protein CASSVDSSGGTYEQYF.

In DNA, the CDR3 is TGTGCCAGCAGCTTGAGGAGTGGGAGGAACACCATATATTTT. It yields the protein CASSLRSGRNTIYF. This chain uses TRBV7-2 with TRBJ1-3; unclear D gene. Trimming cost V 3 bases and J 7 bases, with 13 bases left between them. CDR1 is SGHTA and CDR2 is FQGNSA in the germline V gene. The CDR3 runs 14 residues.

The chain is built from TRBV10-3 and TRBJ2-2; D perhaps matches TRBD2 (6 bases). Germline V gene sequence: CDR1 ENHRY, CDR2 SYGVKD. Trimming took 2 bases from V and 4 from J, leaving 8 bases between them. The CDR3 consists of 14 residues. The CDR3 DNA reads as TGTGCCATCAGTGAGAGGGGAGGCACCGGGGAGCTGTTTTTT. The encoded protein is CAISERGGTGELFF.

The chain combines TRBV4-2 with TRBJ2-7, with TRBD1 matching over 7 bases. The CDR3 has 14 residues. With 1 base clipped from V and 2 bases from J, the junction kept 2 bases outside the gene matches. Germline CDR1 LGHNA, CDR2 YNFKEQ. The CDR3 DNA reads TGTGCCAGCAGCCAAGGGCAGGGGGCCTACGAGCAGTACTTC. Its translation is CASSQGQGAYEQYF.

The chain is built from TRBV10-1 and TRBJ1-5; D not certain. The V gene's germline CDR1 is WNHNN and CDR2 SYGVQD (reference sequence). The CDR3 sequence is 17 residues long. V was shortened by 4 bases and J by 0 bases, with 16 bases between the two germline ends. The CDR3, as DNA: TGCGCCAGCAGTGCGAAGCCGGGAGGGTATAGCAATCAGCCCCAGCATTTT. This codes for CASSAKPGGYSNQPQHF.

This clone was counted only a few times. The chain has TRBV5-6 and TRBJ2-4, with 8 bases matching TRBD1. The CDR3 is 16 amino acids. V lost 4 bases, J lost 0 bases, and 6 bases stayed unmatched. Germline V gene sequence: CDR1 SGHDT, CDR2 YYEEEE. The CDR3 here is CASSLGTGIAKNIQYF. DNA for the CDR3: TGTGCCAGCAGCCTAGGGACAGGAATAGCCAAAAACATTCAGTACTTC.

This clone was seen only once. This sample also contains other DNA sequences that code for the same CDR3. The chain employs TRBV25-1 and TRBJ1-1; 9 bases line up with TRBD1. With 3 bases clipped from V and 1 base from J, the junction kept 0 bases outside the gene matches. The CDR3 extends over 14 amino acids. CDR1 and CDR2 (germline): MGHDK, SYGVNS. The CDR3 reads CASSETGGNTEAFF. As DNA, the CDR3 is TGTGCCAGCAGTGAGACAGGGGGGAACACTGAAGCTTTCTTT.

This clone was seen a few times. The CDR3: CASSRTGDTEAFF. CDR3 in DNA: TGTGCCAGCAGCCGGACGGGAGACACTGAAGCTTTCTTT. The rearrangement uses TRBV6-1 and TRBJ1-1; D uncertain. Trimming took 6 bases from V and 3 from J, leaving 11 bases between them. Looked up from germline, CDR1 is MNHNS and CDR2 is SASEGT. The CDR3 is made up of 13 amino acids.

The chain uses TRBV7-8 and TRBJ2-7; the match to TRBD2 covers 9 bases. The CDR3 runs to 16 residues. Unmatched junction bases numbered 7, after V lost 2 bases and J lost 2 bases. Germline CDR1 reads SGHVS; CDR2 reads FQNEAQ. CDR3 sequence (DNA): TGTGCCAGCAGCTTACCTTTACTAGCGGGCGCCTACGAGCAGTACTTC. Protein product: CASSLPLLAGAYEQYF.

This sequence joins TRBV6-5 and TRBJ1-1; possibly TRBD1 for D (6 bases). Trimming took 5 bases from V and 7 from J, leaving 14 bases between them. CDR1 and CDR2 (germline): MNHEY, SVGAGI. The CDR3 is made up of 13 amino acids. The CDR3 nucleotides are TGTGCCAGCAGTCTCCTCTCAGGGGATGAAGCTTTCTTT. It translates to CASSLLSGDEAFF.

The chain joins TRBV27 to TRBJ1-1; the match to TRBD1 covers 7 bases. The CDR3 length is 16 residues. With 7 bases clipped from V and 0 bases from J, the junction kept 11 bases outside the gene matches. CDR1 is MNHEY, CDR2 SMNVEV, per germline (reference sequence). The chain's CDR3 is CASTRQWGQMNTEAFF. CDR3 nucleotide sequence: TGTGCCAGCACCCGCCAATGGGGACAGATGAACACTGAAGCTTTCTTT.

This clone was detected a few times. The chain uses TRBV29-1 and TRBJ2-5, with a tentative D call TRBD2 (5 bases). Trimming pared 4 bases from V and 2 bases from J, leaving 5 bases between. Germline V lookup: CDR1 SQVTM, CDR2 ANQGSEA. The CDR3 totals 11 residues. In DNA form, the CDR3 reads TGCAGCGTTGGGGAGCAAGAGACCCAGTACTTC. Its translation: CSVGEQETQYF.

The V call is TRBV5-1, the J call TRBJ2-1; TRBD2 is a possible D gene (6 bases). V was trimmed by 1 base and J by 8 bases, leaving 10 bases between them. The V gene's germline CDR1 is SGHRS and CDR2 YFSETQ. This CDR3 comprises 13 residues. The DNA for the CDR3 is TGCGCCAGCAGCTTGTGGGAGGTTGATGAGCAGTTCTTC. Amino acids: CASSLWEVDEQFF.

In regard to this clone: Other DNA sequences from this sample encode an identical CDR3 as well. The V and J genes are TRBV7-3 and TRBJ2-3; a weak D match, TRBD1 (6 bases). The germline V gene has CDR1 SGHTA and CDR2 FQGTGA. The CDR3 is made up of 14 amino acids. The V end was cut by 2 bases, the J end by 1 base, with 7 bases between. The CDR3 nucleotides read TGTGCCAGCAGCTTAGCAGGGGGCACAGATACGCAGTATTTT. Residues: CASSLAGGTDTQYF.

This clone was counted only a few times. CDR3 bases: TGCGCCAGCAGCTTTGGACAGACATATGGCTACACCTTC. This translates into CASSFGQTYGYTF. The chain combines TRBV5-1 with TRBJ1-2, with a tentative D call TRBD1 (6 bases). The CDR3 covers 13 residues. With 2 bases removed from V and 5 bases from J, the gap between germline ends came to 10 bases. In germline, CDR1 is SGHRS, CDR2 YFSETQ. The variable domain in full, with the rest retrieved from reference TRBV5-1 and TRBJ1-2, is KAGVTQTPRYLIKTRGQQVTLSCSPISGHRSVSWYQQTPGQGLQFLFEYFSETQRNKGNFPGRFSGRQFSNSRSEMNVSTLELGDSALYLCASSFGQTYGYTFGSGTRLTVV.

This chain joins TRBV7-3 and TRBJ1-6, with 12 bases lining up with TRBD1. V was clipped by 2 bases and J by 7 bases; unmatched bases: 9. This CDR3 is 18 amino acids long. Per the germline V gene, CDR1 is SGHTA and CDR2 is FQGTGA. In DNA, the CDR3 is TGTGCCAGCAGCTTAGGCGCAGGGACAGGGGGCGCGAATTCACCCCTCCACTTT. Its protein product is CASSLGAGTGGANSPLHF.

V usage is TRBV9 and J usage is TRBJ1-1, with D unclear. This CDR3 is built from 13 residues. Germline values: CDR1 SGDLS, CDR2 YYNGEE. V lost 3 bases and J lost 1, with 7 bases in between. CDR3 bases: TGTGCCAGCAGCGGTGGGCGGAACACTGAAGCTTTCTTT. It encodes CASSGGRNTEAFF.